This T cell receptor (beta chain) emerged from a study of shared clonotypes between healthy human individuals. Genomic DNA of every subset was divided equally among multiple immunoSEQ plates. What was sequenced on ten immunoSEQ deep assay plates was unsorted PBMC DNA. Libraries were prepared by immunoSEQ multiplex PCR; TCRdb keeps only in-frame clonotypes and omits some of them. The table lists fewer than 550,000 clones, over 75% of them singletons, with under 15% in the top ten. With 5 bases clipped from V and 4 bases from J, the junction kept 7 bases outside the gene matches. CDR1 SGHVS and CDR2 FQNEAQ come from the germline V gene. CDR3 length: 14 residues.

The rearrangement uses TRBV7-8 and TRBJ1-2; TRBD1 matches 7 bases. The source material was PBMCs. The TCR was taken from a woman aged 35 to 49 in good health. Some clones in this sample may be carry-over from other donors' samples. The CDR3 reads CASSRGQAAYGYTF. In DNA, the CDR3 is TGTGCCAGCAGCCGAGGACAGGCGGCCTATGGCTACACCTTC. Looking up the rest from reference TRBV7-8 and TRBJ1-2 gives the full variable domain: GAGVSQSPRYKVAKRGQDVALRCDPISGHVSLFWYQQALGQGPEFLTYFQNEAQLDKSGLPSDRFFAERPEGSVSTLKIQRTQQEDSAVYLCASSRGQAAYGYTFGSGTRLTVV.